These 14 T cell receptor beta chains originate from one sample sequenced in a study of T cells in Graves' hyperthyroidism and ophthalmopathy. Researchers amplified the TCR beta CDR3 regions from RNA transcripts. HTBI primers were employed in a first-round RT-PCR of the TCR CDR3. TCRdb fed the multiplex PCR reads into MiXCR, producing one record per CDR3 protein. This table holds roughly 660,000 distinct CDR3 sequences, around 16% found once. The sequenced material came from blood. The origin of the receptors is a man in his fifties with Graves' hyperthyroidism.

This clonotype was recorded many times. The CDR3 DNA reads as TGTGCCAGCAGCCCCCTAGGGGGCGGGGGCTACGAGCAGTACTTC. It translates to CASSPLGGGGYEQYF. The chain joins TRBV9 to TRBJ2-7, with D perhaps TRBD1 or TRBD2 (7 bases each). The CDR3 totals 15 residues. Trimming removed 4 bases from V and 3 bases from J, with 17 bases in between. CDR1 and CDR2 from the germline V gene are SGDLS and YYNGEE.

This clonotype was detected ten times or more. The chain employs TRBV2 and TRBJ2-1, with 16 bases matching TRBD2. This CDR3 comprises 16 residues. The germline V gene encodes CDR1 SNHLY and CDR2 FYNNEI. Trimming at V came to 4 bases and at J to 7 bases, leaving 4 bases not matched to a gene. Here the CDR3 reads CASSGGLAGGLNEQFF. Written as DNA, the CDR3 is TGTGCCAGCAGTGGGGGACTAGCGGGAGGGTTGAATGAGCAGTTCTTC.

This clonotype came up a few times. At one end the junction does not follow the germline gene, possibly because of a read error. This sequence joins TRBV2 and TRBJ2-7; 9 positions agree with TRBD1. CDR3 length: 14 amino acids. Germline assignment: CDR1 SNHLY and CDR2 FYNNEI. DNA of the CDR3: TGTGCCAGCAGACCCGGGACAGGGAGCGACGAGCGGTACTTC. Protein sequence: CASRPGTGSDERYF.

This clonotype has ten or more counts. V usage is TRBV7-2 and J usage is TRBJ2-1, with 10 nucleotides matching TRBD1. The J segment lost 8 bases and the V segment lost 2 bases, leaving 6 bases of the junction unmatched. The V gene's germline CDR1 is SGHTA and CDR2 FQGNSA. The CDR3 contains 15 residues. CDR3 sequence reads: CASSLPGQGNDEQFF. In nucleotides, the CDR3 is TGTGCCAGCAGCTTACCGGGACAGGGGAATGATGAGCAGTTCTTC.

The chain uses TRBV5-1 and TRBJ2-1; either TRBD1 or TRBD2 may fit D (5 bases each). The CDR3 is 13 residues long. Trimming cost V 2 bases and J 6 bases, with 9 bases left between them. Germline assignment: CDR1 SGHRS and CDR2 YFSETQ. CDR3 sequence reads: CASSFTGANEQFF. The DNA for the CDR3 is TGCGCCAGCAGCTTTACCGGGGCCAATGAGCAGTTCTTC.

A remark on this clonotype: A much larger clone differs from this one at a single base, so this may be a read error. The chain recombines TRBV2 with TRBJ2-1; 10 bases are shared with TRBD1. The germline gives CDR1 SNHLY, CDR2 FYNNEI. V was clipped by 5 bases and J by 5 bases; unmatched bases: 9. This CDR3 contains 16 residues. The CDR3 here is CASSRTGQGINNEQFF. Here the CDR3 DNA reads TGTGCCAGCAGTAGAACGGGACAGGGGATCAACAATGAGCAGTTCTTC.

The chain combines TRBV7-2 with TRBJ2-3, with 7 positions matching TRBD2. Unmatched junction bases numbered 7, after V lost 1 base and J lost 3 bases. The germline gives CDR1 SGHTA, CDR2 FQGNSA. This CDR3 contains 16 residues. The CDR3 nucleotides are TGTGCCAGCAGCTTAGTTGGGGGAGGGAAGACAGATACGCAGTATTTT. Translating it yields CASSLVGGGKTDTQYF. Complete variable domain (other parts from reference TRBV7-2 and TRBJ2-3): GAGVSQSPSNKVTEKGKDVELRCDPISGHTALYWYRQSLGQGLEFLIYFQGNSAPDKSGLPSDRFSAERTGGSVSTLTIQRTQQEDSAVYLCASSLVGGGKTDTQYFGPGTRLTVL.

The sample holds a few counts of this clonotype. This chain links TRBV7-2 with TRBJ2-7; D ambiguous. Trimming removed 5 bases from V and 4 bases from J, with 18 bases in between. This CDR3 contains 15 residues. Germline assignment: CDR1 SGHTA and CDR2 FQGNSA. The CDR3, as DNA: TGTGCCAGCAGCCCCTCCCTGGGTCTAGGGTACGAGCAGTACTTC. As protein: CASSPSLGLGYEQYF.

Comment on this clonotype: Lacking the conserved final phenylalanine or tryptophan, this CDR3 likely reflects a read error. The chain couples TRBV5-1 to TRBJ2-3, with 8 bases matching TRBD2. V was pared by 1 base and J by 0 bases, with 4 bases of the junction left unmatched. This CDR3 contains 16 residues. CDR1 SGHRS and CDR2 YFSETQ come from the germline V gene. DNA for the CDR3: TGCGCCAGCAGCTTGTTAGCTAGCGGGAGCACAGATACGCAGTATTCT. Protein: CASSLLASGSTDTQYS.

This clonotype was seen ten or more times. V gene TRBV7-3 combines with J gene TRBJ2-1; D not resolved. CDR1 is SGHTA, CDR2 FQGTGA, per germline. This CDR3 contains 14 residues. Trimming cost V 5 bases and J 4 bases, with 12 bases left between them. The CDR3 region is CASSPGRAYNEQFF. The CDR3 DNA follows: TGTGCCAGCAGCCCCGGTAGGGCGTACAATGAGCAGTTCTTC.

The chain is built from TRBV29-1 and TRBJ2-1; TRBD2 matches at 11 bases. This CDR3 has 12 residues. Germline V gene data show CDR1 as SQVTM and CDR2 as ANQGSEA. Trimming removed 7 bases from V and 6 bases from J; junction bases left unmatched: 2. This chain's CDR3 is CSAGTSGNEQFF. For the CDR3, the DNA is TGCAGCGCCGGGACTAGCGGCAATGAGCAGTTCTTC.

This clonotype turned up a few times. V usage is TRBV4-3 and J usage is TRBJ2-5; D not certain. Looked up from germline, CDR1 is LGHNA and CDR2 is YSLEER. The CDR3 extends over 14 amino acids. V was trimmed by 1 base and J by 6 bases, leaving 12 bases between them. CDR3 sequence: CASSQAVRSQTQYF. CDR3 coding DNA: TGCGCCAGCAGCCAAGCAGTTCGCAGTCAGACCCAGTACTTC.

The chain joins TRBV28 to TRBJ2-1; D gene uncertain. The length of the CDR3 is 15 residues. Trimming stripped 6 bases from V and 7 bases from J, with 19 bases between. Germline-derived CDR1 and CDR2 are MDHEN and SYDVKM. The CDR3 sequence is CASSLGRLGINEQFF. The CDR3 nucleotides read TGTGCCAGCAGCTTAGGGCGTTTAGGTATAAATGAGCAGTTCTTC.

J is TRBJ2-1 and V is TRBV11-2; 7 bases align to TRBD1. This CDR3 has 17 residues. CDR1 is SGHAT and CDR2 is FQNNGV in the germline V gene. V gave up 0 bases and J gave up 8 bases; unmatched junction bases: 13. The chain's CDR3 is CASSLDNGDSLPDEQFF. CDR3 coding DNA: TGTGCCAGCAGCTTAGATAACGGGGACAGTCTCCCCGATGAGCAGTTCTTC. Full variable domain (rest looked up from reference TRBV11-2 and TRBJ2-1): EAGVAQSPRYKIIEKRQSVAFWCNPISGHATLYWYQQILGQGPKLLIQFQNNGVVDDSQLPKDRFSAERLKGVDSTLKIQPAKLEDSAVYLCASSLDNGDSLPDEQFFGPGTRLTVL.